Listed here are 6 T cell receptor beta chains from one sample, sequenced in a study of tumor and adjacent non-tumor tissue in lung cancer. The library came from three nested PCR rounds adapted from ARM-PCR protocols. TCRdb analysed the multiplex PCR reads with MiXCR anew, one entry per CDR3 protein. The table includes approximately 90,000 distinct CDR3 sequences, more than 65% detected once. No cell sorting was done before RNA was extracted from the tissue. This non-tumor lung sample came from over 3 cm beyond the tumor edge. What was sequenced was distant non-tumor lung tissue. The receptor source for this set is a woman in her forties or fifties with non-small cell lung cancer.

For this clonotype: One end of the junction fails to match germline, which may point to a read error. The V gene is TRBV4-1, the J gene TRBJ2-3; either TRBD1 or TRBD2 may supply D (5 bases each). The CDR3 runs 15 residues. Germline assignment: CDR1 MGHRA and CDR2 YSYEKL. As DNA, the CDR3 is TGCGCCAGCAGCCAATCGGGGCAGGGCACAGATACGCACTATTTT. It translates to CASSQSGQGTDTHYF.

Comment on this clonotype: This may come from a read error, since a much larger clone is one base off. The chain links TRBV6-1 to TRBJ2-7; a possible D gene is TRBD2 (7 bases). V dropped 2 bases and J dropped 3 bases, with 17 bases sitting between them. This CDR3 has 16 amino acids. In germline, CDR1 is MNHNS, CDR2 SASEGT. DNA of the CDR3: TGTGCCAGCAGTGAAATGGGGAGGGGGGCACTCTACGAGCAGTACTTC. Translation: CASSEMGRGALYEQYF.

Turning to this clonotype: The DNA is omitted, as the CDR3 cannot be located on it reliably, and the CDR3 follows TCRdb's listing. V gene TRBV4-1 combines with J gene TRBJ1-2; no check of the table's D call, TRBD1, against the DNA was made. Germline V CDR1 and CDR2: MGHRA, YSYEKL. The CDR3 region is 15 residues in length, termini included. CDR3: CANSQFPGSAYGCTF.

CDR3 sequence (DNA): TGTGCCGTCAATCCCCAGGACCGGGACAGGGGATGGGACACCGGGGAGCTGTTTTTT. Residues: CAVNPQDRDRGWDTGELFF. The rearrangement links TRBV10-3 to TRBJ2-2, with TRBD1 matching over 10 bases. V dropped 11 bases and J dropped 3; count of bases not matched to a gene: 21. Germline loops: CDR1 ENHRY, CDR2 SYGVKD. This CDR3 spans 19 amino acids.

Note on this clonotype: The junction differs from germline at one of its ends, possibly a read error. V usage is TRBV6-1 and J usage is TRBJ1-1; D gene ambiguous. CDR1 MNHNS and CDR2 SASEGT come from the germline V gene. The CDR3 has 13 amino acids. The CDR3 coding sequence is TGTGCCAGCAGTGTGCCTTCGGGTGCTGAAGCCTTCTTT. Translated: CASSVPSGAEAFF.

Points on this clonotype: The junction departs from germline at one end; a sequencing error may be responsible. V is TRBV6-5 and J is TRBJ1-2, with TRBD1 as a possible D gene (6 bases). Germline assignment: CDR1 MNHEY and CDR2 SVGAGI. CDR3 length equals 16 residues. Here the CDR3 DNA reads TGTGCCAACAGTTACTCCGTTAAGTCAGGGGTCTACGGCTACACCTTC. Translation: CANSYSVKSGVYGYTF.